The rows below give T cell receptor beta chains drawn from one sample of a study of Ad26.COV2.S vaccination and SARS-CoV-2 variants. The protocol was immunoSEQ multiplex PCR, while the TCRdb copy is restricted to in-frame clones and leaves out a portion. The sample shows about 320,000 clones, around 84% of them seen only once. The sequences come from peripheral blood, collected in a trial of Ad26.COV2.S vaccine versus placebo. The receptor source for this set is a person between 18 and 60 years old who received the Ad26.COV2.S COVID-19 vaccine or a placebo. CDR3s include the opening cysteine and the closing phenylalanine or tryptophan. Each record gives: D gene, J gene, clone size, V gene, CDR3 protein, CDR3 DNA. D genes are given only for firm matches. Clone size, where shown, is once, few, many, or a class for clones that have expanded.

D: TRBD1; J: TRBJ2-1; size: -; V: TRBV9; CDR3: CASSLAGTGNNEQFF; DNA: TGTGCCAGCAGCCTAGCCGGGACAGGGAACAATGAGCAGTTCTTC
D: -; J: TRBJ1-1; size: -; V: TRBV6-2/TRBV6-3; CDR3: CASSLTAPTYTEAFF; DNA: TGTGCCAGCAGTCTGACAGCGCCAACCTACACTGAAGCTTTCTTT
D: TRBD1; J: TRBJ1-2; size: -; V: TRBV9; CDR3: CASSVGSPNRGGYTF; DNA: TGTGCCAGCAGCGTAGGGTCCCCGAACAGGGGTGGCTACACCTTC
D: TRBD1; J: TRBJ1-2; size: -; V: TRBV12-3/TRBV12-4; CDR3: CASSSDRVGYTF; DNA: TGTGCCAGCAGTTCCGACAGGGTGGGTTACACCTTC
D: -; J: TRBJ1-1; size: -; V: TRBV6-2/TRBV6-3; CDR3: CASSRFVSGRSNTEAFF; DNA: TGTGCCAGCAGTAGGTTTGTGTCTGGCCGTTCGAACACTGAAGCTTTCTTT
D: TRBD2; J: TRBJ2-5; size: few; V: TRBV2; CDR3: CATGLAGALWETQYF; DNA: TGTGCCACCGGACTAGCGGGGGCCTTGTGGGAGACCCAGTACTTC
D: -; J: TRBJ2-2; size: -; V: TRBV6-5; CDR3: CASRFSGLTGELFF; DNA: TGTGCCAGCAGGTTTAGCGGTCTCACCGGGGAGCTGTTTTTT
D: -; J: TRBJ2-3; size: -; V: TRBV5-1; CDR3: CASSLWRGVRDGTDTQYF; DNA: TGCGCCAGCAGCTTGTGGCGAGGGGTCCGGGACGGCACAGATACGCAGTATTTT
D: -; J: TRBJ2-2; size: -; V: TRBV5-8; CDR3: CASSLGQKNTGELFF; DNA: TGTGCCAGCAGCTTAGGACAGAAGAACACCGGGGAGCTGTTTTTT
D: TRBD2; J: TRBJ2-1; size: once; V: TRBV11-2; CDR3: CASSGLAGEQFF; DNA: TGTGCCAGCAGCGGACTAGCGGGGGAGCAGTTCTTC
D: -; J: TRBJ2-2; size: few; V: TRBV4-1; CDR3: CASSHSGGELFF; DNA: TGCGCCAGCAGCCATAGCGGCGGAGAGCTGTTTTTT
D: -; J: TRBJ2-2; size: -; V: TRBV9; CDR3: CASSVGNGVGNGELFF; DNA: TGTGCCAGCAGCGTAGGCAACGGAGTGGGTAACGGGGAGCTGTTTTTT
D: -; J: TRBJ1-2; size: -; V: TRBV5-4; CDR3: CASSQSGTTGRGYTF; DNA: TGTGCCAGCAGCCAATCCGGGACAACGGGGCGAGGCTACACCTTC
D: -; J: TRBJ1-5; size: -; V: TRBV7-9; CDR3: CASSLPNQPQHF; DNA: TGTGCCAGCAGCTTACCCAATCAGCCCCAGCATTTT
D: TRBD1; J: TRBJ1-2; size: -; V: TRBV4-3; CDR3: CASSLSGQGGVGYGYTF; DNA: TGCGCCAGCAGCCTCTCGGGACAGGGAGGAGTCGGCTATGGCTACACCTTC
D: TRBD1; J: TRBJ1-5; size: -; V: TRBV29-1; CDR3: CSVVEQGDGQPQHF; DNA: TGCAGCGTTGTGGAACAGGGGGATGGTCAGCCCCAGCATTTT
D: -; J: TRBJ1-3; size: -; V: TRBV5-4; CDR3: CASSLKGVGNTIYF; DNA: TGTGCCAGCAGCTTGAAGGGGGTGGGAAACACCATATATTTT
D: -; J: TRBJ2-3; size: -; V: TRBV29-1; CDR3: CSVEKGGTDTQYF; DNA: TGCAGCGTTGAAAAGGGTGGCACAGATACGCAGTATTTT
D: -; J: TRBJ2-7; size: -; V: TRBV6-1; CDR3: CASSEAVRGGYEQYF; DNA: TGTGCCAGCAGTGAAGCGGTCAGGGGCGGGTACGAGCAGTACTTC
D: -; J: TRBJ1-1; size: -; V: TRBV4-2; CDR3: CASSQVGGVNTEAFF; DNA: TGTGCCAGCAGCCAAGTTGGGGGAGTCAACACTGAAGCTTTCTTT
D: TRBD1; J: TRBJ1-1; size: -; V: TRBV19; CDR3: CASSPGQGEAFF; DNA: TGTGCCAGTAGTCCAGGACAGGGAGAAGCTTTCTTT
D: -; J: TRBJ2-5; size: -; V: TRBV5-6; CDR3: CASSYFNPGLVQETQYF; DNA: TGTGCCAGCAGCTACTTCAATCCGGGACTGGTCCAAGAGACCCAGTACTTC
D: -; J: TRBJ1-1; size: -; V: TRBV27; CDR3: CASSLGAGGFLNTEAFF; DNA: TGTGCCAGCAGTTTGGGGGCCGGGGGTTTCTTGAACACTGAAGCTTTCTTT
D: -; J: TRBJ1-1; size: -; V: TRBV5-1; CDR3: CASSLAGQSTEAFF; DNA: TGCGCCAGCAGCTTGGCAGGACAGTCCACTGAAGCTTTCTTT
D: TRBD2; J: TRBJ2-5; size: -; V: TRBV6-2/TRBV6-3; CDR3: CASSRIAGEETQYF; DNA: TGTGCCAGCAGCCGGATAGCGGGGGAAGAGACCCAGTACTTC
D: -; J: TRBJ1-2; size: -; V: TRBV5-4; CDR3: CASSQKTGNYGYTF; DNA: TGTGCCAGCAGCCAAAAGACAGGAAACTATGGCTACACCTTC
D: -; J: TRBJ2-7; size: -; V: TRBV12-3/TRBV12-4; CDR3: CASSNHVYEQYF; DNA: TGTGCCAGCAGCAATCATGTATACGAGCAGTACTTC
D: -; J: TRBJ1-6; size: -; V: TRBV9; CDR3: CASSVSLRDSPLHF; DNA: TGTGCCAGCAGCGTCTCCTTGAGGGATTCACCCCTCCACTTT
D: -; J: TRBJ2-3; size: -; V: TRBV18; CDR3: CASSLPGLDTQYF; DNA: TGTGCCAGCTCACTCCCGGGACTAGATACGCAGTATTTT
D: -; J: TRBJ1-2; size: -; V: TRBV30; CDR3: CAWSVKLEGYTF; DNA: TGTGCCTGGAGTGTAAAACTTGAAGGCTACACCTTC
D: -; J: TRBJ2-1; size: -; V: TRBV5-1; CDR3: CASSTTGIDEQFF; DNA: TGCGCCAGCAGCACTACAGGGATCGATGAGCAGTTCTTC
D: TRBD1; J: TRBJ2-7; size: -; V: TRBV5-1; CDR3: CASSFESGQEFAETYEQYF; DNA: TGCGCCAGCAGCTTTGAATCAGGACAGGAATTCGCCGAAACTTACGAGCAGTACTTC
D: TRBD1; J: TRBJ1-4; size: -; V: TRBV30; CDR3: CAWSSGTGNEKLFF; DNA: TGTGCCTGGAGTTCCGGGACAGGGAACGAAAAACTGTTTTTT
D: -; J: TRBJ2-3; size: -; V: TRBV30; CDR3: CAWSEASTDTQYF; DNA: TGTGCCTGGAGTGAAGCTTCCACAGATACGCAGTATTTT
D: -; J: TRBJ1-1; size: -; V: TRBV27; CDR3: CASSLYMNTEAFF; DNA: TGTGCCAGCAGTTTATACATGAACACTGAAGCTTTCTTT
D: TRBD1; J: TRBJ1-1; size: -; V: TRBV11-2; CDR3: CASSSQGATEAFF; DNA: TGTGCCAGCAGCTCTCAGGGGGCCACTGAAGCTTTCTTT
D: TRBD1; J: TRBJ1-2; size: -; V: TRBV6-1; CDR3: CASSEDWGRTGSNYGYTF; DNA: TGTGCCAGCAGTGAAGATTGGGGGCGGACAGGGTCTAACTATGGCTACACCTTC
D: -; J: TRBJ1-6; size: -; V: TRBV19; CDR3: CASSSGAAAFNSPLHF; DNA: TGTGCCAGTAGTAGTGGTGCAGCCGCCTTTAATTCACCCCTCCACTTT
D: TRBD1; J: TRBJ1-2; size: -; V: TRBV5-4; CDR3: CASSLPPGQGARNGYTF; DNA: TGTGCCAGCAGCTTACCCCCGGGACAGGGGGCGCGTAATGGCTACACCTTC
D: -; J: TRBJ1-2; size: once; V: TRBV5-8; CDR3: CASSLTQWHNYGYTF; DNA: TGTGCCAGCAGCTTGACCCAGTGGCATAACTATGGCTACACCTTC
D: -; J: TRBJ1-2; size: -; V: TRBV30; CDR3: CAWSQGMNYGYTF; DNA: TGTGCCTGGTCCCAGGGTATGAACTATGGCTACACCTTC
D: -; J: TRBJ2-7; size: few; V: TRBV7-2; CDR3: CASSLWGSNYEQYF; DNA: TGTGCCAGCAGCCTTTGGGGATCTAACTACGAGCAGTACTTC
D: -; J: TRBJ1-4; size: -; V: TRBV18; CDR3: CASSPPGSGANEKLFF; DNA: TGTGCCAGCTCACCACCGGGGTCCGGAGCTAATGAAAAACTGTTTTTT
D: -; J: TRBJ1-1; size: many; V: TRBV2; CDR3: CASSGVLMNTEAFF; DNA: TGTGCCAGCAGTGGCGTGCTCATGAACACTGAAGCTTTCTTT
D: TRBD2; J: TRBJ2-2; size: -; V: TRBV3-1/TRBV3-2; CDR3: CASSQDMTSGGASAGELFF; DNA: TGTGCCAGCAGCCAAGATATGACTAGCGGGGGGGCCTCAGCCGGGGAGCTGTTTTTT
D: -; J: TRBJ1-1; size: -; V: TRBV21-1; CDR3: CASSKLRWTGPTEAFF; DNA: TGTGCCAGCAGCAAGCTCCGATGGACAGGGCCCACTGAAGCTTTCTTT